These T cell receptor beta chains were read from a single sample in a study of blood T cell repertoires in COVID-19. Clones were sequenced by immunoSEQ multiplex PCR, and TCRdb holds only the in-frame ones, with some missing. The sample has 130,000 to 150,000 clones; 84% are singletons. Sequenced material: PBMCs or T cells enriched from blood (not recorded which). All receptors derive from a woman between 45 and 60 years old who had been exposed to COVID-19. CDR3s include the opening cysteine and the closing phenylalanine or tryptophan. D genes are given only for firm matches. Rows may omit the clone size; those that give it use once, few, many or a size class.

TRBV19	TRBJ1-6	TRBD1	NA	CASRIRDRVVGSPLHF	TGTGCCAGTAGGATAAGGGACAGGGTGGTAGGCTCACCCCTCCACTTT
TRBV10-2	TRBJ2-7	NA	NA	CASSDRGLYEQYF	TGCGCCAGCAGTGACAGGGGTCTCTACGAGCAGTACTTC
TRBV5-4	TRBJ2-2	TRBD2	NA	CASSQTSGGAGGELFF	TGTGCCAGCAGCCAGACTAGCGGGGGGGCCGGAGGGGAGCTGTTTTTT
TRBV10-2	TRBJ2-7	TRBD1	many	CASRVGQGLSGRAYEQYF	TGCGCCAGCAGAGTGGGACAGGGCCTCTCGGGTAGAGCCTACGAGCAGTACTTC
TRBV10-3	TRBJ1-1	NA	NA	CAISESFNGGAAEAFF	TGTGCCATCAGTGAGTCGTTTAACGGGGGAGCCGCTGAAGCTTTCTTT
TRBV10-3	TRBJ1-4	NA	NA	CAISASRGNEKLFF	TGTGCCATCAGTGCTAGTAGGGGTAATGAAAAACTGTTTTTT
TRBV9	TRBJ2-7	NA	NA	CASSVGAGAIYEQYF	TGTGCCAGCAGCGTAGGGGCGGGGGCCATCTACGAGCAGTACTTC
TRBV4-2	TRBJ1-4	NA	NA	CASSAFPGSNEKLFF	TGTGCCAGCAGCGCCTTTCCGGGGTCTAATGAAAAACTGTTTTTT
TRBV19	TRBJ1-2	TRBD1	NA	CASSLTGGAGGYTF	TGTGCCAGTAGCCTGACAGGGGGCGCAGGGGGCTACACCTTC
TRBV30	TRBJ1-2	NA	NA	CAWSDLGAHGYTF	TGTGCCTGGAGTGATCTGGGGGCGCACGGCTACACCTTC
TRBV6-5	TRBJ1-5	NA	NA	CASSKLGGLNQPQHF	TGTGCCAGCAGCAAGCTAGGTGGGTTAAATCAGCCCCAGCATTTT
TRBV30	TRBJ1-6	NA	few	CAWSSGNKGSPLHF	TGTGCCTGGAGTTCAGGGAACAAAGGGTCACCCCTCCACTTT